This note documents a single T cell receptor beta chain sequence. Which antigen it targets is not known. Base qualities were left out, and no much larger clone turns up one base away. The data originate from a study of beta chain features in type 1 diabetes listed by TCRdb under 2018. With regard to the full study: No differences in mean age, gender distribution, total cell number or subset yield were found between patients and healthy donors. Across all samples, around 99 million sorted cells were examined, and cell number per subset correlated strongly with RNA yield. The study compared the TCRB repertoires of sorted circulating CD4+ T cell subsets in recently diagnosed type 1 diabetes patients with those in matched healthy donors. Regulatory and stem cell-like memory subsets were isolated from only 8 patients and roughly 8 healthy donors, whereas naive and central memory subsets came from all 30 or so donors. Results the study describes overall, beyond this receptor: In all four CD4+ subsets, TCRB CDR3 length was moderately but significantly shorter in type 1 diabetes patients. Because the HLA sub-analyses included only small numbers of individuals, any influence of HLA type on TCRB rearrangement was left unresolved. Fewer insertions and more nucleotide deletions at VDJ recombination sites were observed in patients with type 1 diabetes, implying thymic rearrangement abnormalities. PCR might favor shorter templates, but patient and control samples were amplified and corrected together, so any skew would affect both groups equally. Because cDNA was sequenced instead of genomic DNA, activated cells with high expression could be over-represented, although the groups did not differ in activation or CD3 levels. Naive, central memory and regulatory TCRB repertoires appeared to be more alike among patients than among healthy donors.

The entire isolated RNA was reverse transcribed using the High Capacity cDNA Reverse Transcription Kit, and thus expressed TCRB transcripts were sequenced. For stem cell-like memory T cell samples, survey-depth immunoSEQ sequencing was used, averaging about 1 million total reads per sample. Sorted cells were lysed in RLT buffer and RNA was extracted with DNase-treated RNeasy Micro or Mini kits, depending on cell number. To prevent cross-contamination, every cell subset was processed on its own, while patient and healthy donor samples were processed together. The immunoSEQ multiplex PCR was used to amplify TCRB sequences from cDNA, yielding 87-bp fragments that span the CDR3 region. Amplicons were sequenced on the Illumina HiSeq platform. As for how the authors treated the data: Synthetic template baselines were used to correct PCR bias computationally, reads within Hamming distance 2 were collapsed together, and singletons that could not be merged were discarded. Reads were aligned against IMGT so that V, D and J genes, CDR3 length and insertions or deletions at six rearrangement sites could be assigned. Within each subset, clonotype counts were normalized to sorted cell number, and only after that were true diversity and Gini coefficients computed with the tcR R package. The overlap coefficient, calculated on TCRB nucleotide sequences, was used to measure repertoire sharing. The immuneACCESS repertoire file appears here via TCRdb, limited to in-frame rearrangements. These files lack a portion of the clones; in checked studies, under half of the deficit traces to unresolved V genes, and the cause of the others is not known. D and trimming come from the DNA, and the V and J calls and clone size come from that table. Counted in this sample were under 25,000 clones; about three fifths of them appeared once. In total, the top ten clones hold 0.37% of the sample.

The germline V gene gives CDR1 as SNHLY and CDR2 as FYNNEI. From its cysteine to its phenylalanine, the CDR3 spans 11 amino acids. CDR3 DNA only is kept here, 33 bases in frame from base 1. V loses 6 bases of germline sequence and J loses 5 bases, and the interval between the two ends is 7 bases. From each donor, a single peripheral blood sample of approximately 110 mL on average was drawn into heparinised tubes. A BD FACSAria II and a panel including CD45RO, CCR7, CD25, CD127, CD95 and CD27 were used to sort naive, central memory, regulatory and stem cell-like memory CD4+ T cells. Purity was above 95% for every sorted population. PBMCs were isolated immediately by Lymphoprep density gradient centrifugation and stained directly without culture. So that batch effects would be minimized, each experiment stained and sorted samples in pairs, pairing one healthy donor with one patient.

Material for sequencing was stem cell memory CD4+ T cells from blood. According to the study, the label for this sample's cell subset or site signals: stem cell-like memory CD4+ T cells. The sequence came from a man younger than 30 with type 1 diabetes. Rearrangement joined TRBV2 to TRBJ1-1; there is no confident call for the D gene. Read as DNA, the sequence is TGTGCCAGCAGCGTCTCGACTGAAGCTTTCTTT. Its protein product is CASSVSTEAFF.